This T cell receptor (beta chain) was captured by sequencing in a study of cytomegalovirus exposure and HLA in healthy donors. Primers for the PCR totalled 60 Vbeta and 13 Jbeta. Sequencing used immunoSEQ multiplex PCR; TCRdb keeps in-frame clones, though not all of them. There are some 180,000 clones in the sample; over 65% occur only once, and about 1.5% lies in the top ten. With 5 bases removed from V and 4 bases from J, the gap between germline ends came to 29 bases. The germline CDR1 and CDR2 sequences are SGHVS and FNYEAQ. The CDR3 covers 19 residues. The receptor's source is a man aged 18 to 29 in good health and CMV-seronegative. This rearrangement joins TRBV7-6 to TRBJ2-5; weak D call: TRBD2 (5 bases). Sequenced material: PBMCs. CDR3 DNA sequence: TGTGCCAGCAGCCGGAGGACTCGAACAAACCAGCTAGGACCAGAGACCCAGTACTTC. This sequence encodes CASSRRTRTNQLGPETQYF.